The 26 T cell receptor beta chains reported below all come from one sample, sequenced in a study of vaccination and CD4 T cells after COVID-19. Sample treatment: roughly ten-day PBMC culture with coronavirus spike peptide pools or control peptides (ViraFEST assay). Cultured CD4+ T-cell DNA underwent Oncomine TCR Beta short-read sequencing. TCRdb ran MiXCR on the PCR reads and lists one entry per CDR3 protein. There are fewer than 15,000 distinct CDR3 sequences in the sample; roughly four fifths occur only once, and approximately 8.1% lies in the top ten. The antigens of these receptors remain unknown. The starting material was CD4+ T cells from blood, cultured in vitro, obtained after SARS-CoV-2 vaccination. The receptors come from a human donor who received a COVID-19 vaccine.

The gene calls are TRBV7-3 and TRBJ2-2; 7 nucleotides align to TRBD1. Germline V gene sequence: CDR1 SGHTA, CDR2 FQGTGA. The CDR3 is 13 amino acids. The V segment lost 9 bases and the J segment 5 bases; nucleotides outside the gene matches: 6. This CDR3 is CASRMGQTGELFF. Written as DNA, the CDR3 is TGTGCCAGTCGGATGGGACAGACCGGGGAGCTGTTTTTT.

The chain couples TRBV4-2 to TRBJ2-5, with D possibly being TRBD1 or TRBD2 (5 bases each). Germline V gene data show CDR1 as LGHNA and CDR2 as YNFKEQ. V dropped 4 bases and J dropped 0 bases, with 18 bases sitting between them. CDR3 size: 17 residues. CDR3 nucleotide sequence: TGTGCCAGCAGCCTCTCATCCGGGGACCGGTACCAAGAGACCCAGTACTTC. Its protein is CASSLSSGDRYQETQYF.

J is TRBJ1-2 and V is TRBV19, with D unresolved. With 4 bases removed from V and 10 bases from J, the gap between germline ends came to 19 bases. CDR1 and CDR2 from the germline V gene are LNHDA and SQIVND (reference sequence). This CDR3 region has 14 residues. CDR3 nucleotide sequence: TGTGCCAGTAGTACGCACCGGGAGGGTAGGGCCTACACCTTC. Its protein product is CASSTHREGRAYTF. The whole variable domain, remainder taken from reference TRBV19 and TRBJ1-2, is DGGITQSPKYLFRKEGQNVTLSCEQNLNHDAMYWYRQDPGQGLRLIYYSQIVNDFQKGDIAEGYSVSREKKESFPLTVTSAQKNPTAFYLCASSTHREGRAYTFGSGTRLTVV.

The rearrangement joins TRBV5-5 to TRBJ2-5, with 11 positions matching TRBD1. The CDR3 spans 17 residues. Looked up from germline, CDR1 is SGHKS and CDR2 is YYEKEE (reference sequence). V shed 4 bases, J shed 2 bases, and the junction held 10 bases outside the gene matches. In DNA, the CDR3 is TGTGCCAGCAGCGGACAGGGGGCACGGTTGAGGCAAGAGACCCAGTACTTC. Translating gives CASSGQGARLRQETQYF.

The chain carries TRBV20-1 and TRBJ1-2; possibly TRBD1 for D (6 bases). Germline CDR1 DFQATT, CDR2 SNEGSKA (reference sequence). Trimming took off 3 bases at V and 7 bases at J, with 15 bases between the two ends. The CDR3 length is 13 residues. The CDR3 DNA reads TGCAGTGCTAGCGGTCAGGGGTTAATTGGCTACACCTTC. Amino acids: CSASGQGLIGYTF.

The chain employs TRBV7-6 and TRBJ2-5; 15 bases map to TRBD2. Germline V CDR1 and CDR2: SGHVS, FNYEAQ. There are 16 residues in the CDR3. With 4 bases clipped from V and 5 bases from J, the junction kept 5 bases outside the gene matches. The CDR3 sequence is CASSWTSGGASETQYF. For the CDR3, the DNA is TGTGCCAGCAGCTGGACTAGCGGGGGGGCTTCTGAGACCCAGTACTTC.

A few counts support this clonotype. The rearrangement links TRBV20-1 to TRBJ2-3, with 10 bases matching TRBD1. The V gene end was trimmed by 8 bases and the J gene end by 4 bases; junction bases not matched to a gene: 15. Germline V CDR1 and CDR2: DFQATT, SNEGSKA (reference sequence). The CDR3 extends over 16 amino acids. DNA for the CDR3: TGCAGTCCGAGGAGGGACAGGGGCGCGGTATCAGATACGCAGTATTTT. Protein product: CSPRRDRGAVSDTQYF.

The V gene is TRBV7-2, the J gene TRBJ2-3, with 9 positions matching TRBD2. From germline, CDR1 is SGHTA and CDR2 FQGNSA. This CDR3 region has 18 residues. The ends lost 5 bases at V and 3 bases at J; junction bases unmatched: 15. CDR3 nucleotides: TGTGCCAGCAGCCATACCCGGGGCGGGGGGGCGCGTACAGATACGCAGTATTTT. Translating it yields CASSHTRGGGARTDTQYF.

The gene calls are TRBV2 and TRBJ1-6; possibly TRBD1 for D (6 bases). The V end was cut by 2 bases, the J end by 2 bases, with 10 bases between. CDR3 length: 16 amino acids. Germline V gives CDR1 SNHLY, CDR2 FYNNEI. The CDR3, as DNA: TGTGCCAGCAGTGAATTTAGACAGGCCTATAATTCACCCCTCCACTTT. This encodes CASSEFRQAYNSPLHF. Combining the CDR3 with reference TRBV2 and TRBJ1-6 gives the whole variable domain EPEVTQTPSHQVTQMGQEVILRCVPISNHLYFYWYRQILGQKVEFLVSFYNNEISEKSEIFDDQFSVERPDGSNFTLKIRSTKLEDSAMYFCASSEFRQAYNSPLHFGNGTRLTVT.

This sequence joins TRBV7-2 and TRBJ2-5; 9 positions match TRBD2. CDR1 is SGHTA and CDR2 is FQGNSA in the germline V gene. Trimming cost V 5 bases and J 5 bases; bases outside gene matches: 18. CDR3 length: 18 residues. The CDR3, as DNA: TGTGCCAGCAGCGTGGAGAAGGCAGGGGCGGGGGGGCCGGAGACCCAGTACTTC. Translating it yields CASSVEKAGAGGPETQYF. Full variable domain (rest looked up from reference TRBV7-2 and TRBJ2-5): GAGVSQSPSNKVTEKGKDVELRCDPISGHTALYWYRQSLGQGLEFLIYFQGNSAPDKSGLPSDRFSAERTGGSVSTLTIQRTQQEDSAVYLCASSVEKAGAGGPETQYFGPGTRLLVL.

V gene TRBV6-1 combines with J gene TRBJ1-1, with 9 bases matching TRBD1. The CDR3 runs to 14 residues. Germline CDR1 MNHNS, CDR2 SASEGT. With 9 bases clipped from V and 0 bases from J, the junction kept 5 bases outside the gene matches. The CDR3 coding sequence is TGTGCCAGTGGGACAGGGAGGATGAACACTGAAGCTTTCTTT. It translates to CASGTGRMNTEAFF.

V usage is TRBV19 and J usage is TRBJ1-5; maybe TRBD1 (6 bases). The germline V gene encodes CDR1 LNHDA and CDR2 SQIVND (reference sequence). This CDR3 spans 15 amino acids. V dropped 1 base and J dropped 1 base, with 8 bases sitting between them. CDR3 in DNA: TGTGCCAGTAGTATAGGGGGGCGAAGCAATCAGCCCCAGCATTTT. Amino acids: CASSIGGRSNQPQHF. The complete variable domain, with remaining parts taken from reference TRBV19 and TRBJ1-5, reads DGGITQSPKYLFRKEGQNVTLSCEQNLNHDAMYWYRQDPGQGLRLIYYSQIVNDFQKGDIAEGYSVSREKKESFPLTVTSAQKNPTAFYLCASSIGGRSNQPQHFGDGTRLSIL.

This chain's CDR3 is CATSDYQEQFF. CDR3 nucleotides: TGTGCCACCAGTGATTATCAGGAGCAGTTCTTC. The chain joins TRBV24-1 to TRBJ2-1, with D unclear. Germline loops: CDR1 KGHDR, CDR2 SFDVKD. This CDR3 is built from 11 residues. Trimming stripped 2 bases from V and 10 bases from J, with 5 bases between.

The V and J genes are TRBV5-1 and TRBJ1-1; TRBD1 aligns across 8 bases. The CDR3 sequence is 16 residues long. Per the germline V gene, CDR1 is SGHRS and CDR2 is YFSETQ. J gave up 2 bases and V 1 base, and 7 bases lay outside the gene matches. The chain's CDR3 is CASSLRQGSLNTEAFF. CDR3 bases: TGCGCCAGCAGCTTGAGACAGGGGAGCCTTAACACTGAAGCTTTCTTT.

V is TRBV20-1 and J is TRBJ2-1; D gene ambiguous. The V end lost 2 bases, the J end lost 7 bases, and 6 bases lay between the germline ends. Per the germline V gene, CDR1 is DFQATT and CDR2 is SNEGSKA (reference sequence). The CDR3 extends over 11 amino acids. This CDR3 reads CSARYRNEQFF. The CDR3 DNA reads TGCAGTGCTAGATATCGGAATGAGCAGTTCTTC.

V usage is TRBV3-1 and J usage is TRBJ1-1; D perhaps matches TRBD1 (5 bases). There are 16 residues in the CDR3. The germline CDR1 and CDR2 sequences are LGHDT and YNNKEL (reference sequence). Trimming stripped 0 bases from V and 1 base from J, with 12 bases between. In DNA form, the CDR3 reads TGTGCCAGCAGCCAAGATCTAAGGGGTGCGAACACTGAAGCTTTCTTT. Translation: CASSQDLRGANTEAFF.

The chain is built from TRBV19 and TRBJ1-2, with a weak D call TRBD1 (5 bases). The germline V gene encodes CDR1 LNHDA and CDR2 SQIVND (reference sequence). CDR3 length: 13 amino acids. Trimming cost V 3 bases and J 2 bases, with 7 bases left between them. The CDR3 loop reads CASSIEGNYGYTF. The CDR3 DNA reads as TGTGCCAGTAGTATCGAGGGGAACTATGGCTACACCTTC.

This clonotype was found a few times. The CDR3 DNA reads as TGTGCCAGCCACCGTCGACTAGCGGCTAGCACAGATACGCAGTATTTT. Translation gives CASHRRLAASTDTQYF. The chain uses TRBV6-1 and TRBJ2-3, with 9 bases lining up with TRBD2. Germline V lookup: CDR1 MNHNS, CDR2 SASEGT. V gave up 8 bases and J gave up 0 bases; unmatched junction bases: 9. CDR3 length: 16 residues.

J is TRBJ1-2 and V is TRBV6-1; D gene unclear. Germline V gives CDR1 MNHNS, CDR2 SASEGT. V lost 7 bases to trimming and J lost 0 bases, with 15 bases between them. CDR3 length equals 15 residues. The CDR3 loop reads CASKKPGDTNYGYTF. The CDR3 DNA is TGTGCCAGCAAGAAGCCGGGCGATACTAACTATGGCTACACCTTC.

V and J are TRBV12-3 or TRBV12-4 and TRBJ2-7; 7 nucleotides line up with TRBD1. The junction had 4 bases not matched to a gene; V was cut back by 5 bases and J by 3 bases. This CDR3 comprises 13 residues. DNA of the CDR3: TGTGCCAGCAGTCAGACAGGGTTCTACGAGCAGTACTTC. Its protein product is CASSQTGFYEQYF.

The count of this clonotype is one. This chain joins TRBV15 and TRBJ2-5; D possibly corresponds to TRBD2 (6 bases). Between the trimmed V and J ends, which lost 0 bases and 0 bases, there was a span of 8 bases. Per germline, CDR1 LNHNV and CDR2 YYDKDF (reference sequence). The CDR3 is made up of 15 amino acids. The CDR3, as DNA: TGTGCCACCAGCAGAGATCGGGGGTACCAAGAGACCCAGTACTTC. Translated: CATSRDRGYQETQYF. Using reference TRBV15 and TRBJ2-5 for the parts outside the CDR3, the full variable domain is DAMVIQNPRYQVTQFGKPVTLSCSQTLNHNVMYWYQQKSSQAPKLLFHYYDKDFNNEADTPDNFQSRRPNTSFCFLDIRSPGLGDTAMYLCATSRDRGYQETQYFGPGTRLLVL.

This clonotype has only a few counts. The V call is TRBV9, the J call TRBJ2-3, with D uncertain. V was cut by 2 bases and J by 2 bases, with 6 bases left in between. Germline loops: CDR1 SGDLS, CDR2 YYNGEE. The CDR3 totals 13 residues. CDR3 bases: TGTGCCAGCAGCGTTGACCTCACAGATACGCAGTATTTT. Translated, it gives CASSVDLTDTQYF.

The V gene is TRBV20-1, the J gene TRBJ2-3; 12 nucleotides align to TRBD2. The CDR3 is made up of 15 amino acids. V gave up 4 bases and J gave up 3 bases; unmatched junction bases: 5. The germline CDR1 and CDR2 sequences are DFQATT and SNEGSKA (reference sequence). The CDR3 sequence is CSATSGGAGTDTQYF. CDR3 sequence (DNA): TGCAGTGCTACTAGCGGGGGGGCAGGAACAGATACGCAGTATTTT.

The genes are TRBV28 and TRBJ1-6; perhaps TRBD1 as D (5 bases). Trimming stripped 5 bases from V and 7 bases from J, with 12 bases between. The CDR3 runs to 14 residues. Germline values: CDR1 MDHEN, CDR2 SYDVKM. In DNA, the CDR3 is TGTGCCAGCAGTCGGGACCCGCGAAATTCACCCCTCCACTTT. This gives the protein CASSRDPRNSPLHF.

The chain has TRBV6-2 or TRBV6-3 and TRBJ2-3; weak D call: TRBD2 (6 bases). In germline, CDR1 is MNHEY, CDR2 SVGEGT. The V end lost 4 bases, the J end lost 1 base, and 15 bases lay between the germline ends. The CDR3 extends over 16 amino acids. The CDR3 nucleotides are TGTGCCAGCAGTTCTCTTTGGGTAGCGGGCACAGATACGCAGTATTTT. Its translation: CASSSLWVAGTDTQYF.

This clonotype was counted a single time. This chain links TRBV11-2 with TRBJ1-2, with a possible D match to TRBD1 (6 bases). Germline V lookup: CDR1 SGHAT, CDR2 FQNNGV. Trimming stripped 4 bases from V and 11 bases from J, with 17 bases between. The CDR3 has 13 amino acids. CDR3 nucleotide sequence: TGTGCCAGCAGCTACATCCCCTACAGGGCATACACCTTC. Protein: CASSYIPYRAYTF.